This entry lists 3 T cell receptor beta chains sequenced from one sample in a study of blood T cell repertoires in COVID-19. TCRdb's copy holds only in-frame clones and misses some; the assay was immunoSEQ multiplex PCR. The data hold a few hundred thousand clones, with 86% observed a single time. Sequenced sample: peripheral blood. The receptors shown here come from an older woman with COVID-19, enrolled during active disease.

The chain combines TRBV7-3 with TRBJ2-7; weak D call: TRBD1 (6 bases). This CDR3 region has 16 residues. Per germline, CDR1 SGHTA and CDR2 FQGTGA. Between the trimmed V and J ends, which lost 4 bases and 0 bases, there was a span of 16 bases. CDR3 in amino acids: CASSSEGVRGSYEQYF. Written as DNA, the CDR3 is TGTGCCAGCAGCTCCGAGGGTGTCAGGGGCTCCTACGAGCAGTACTTC. The full variable domain, with the rest looked up from reference TRBV7-3 and TRBJ2-7, is GAGVSQTPSNKVTEKGKYVELRCDPISGHTALYWYRQSLGQGPEFLIYFQGTGAADDSGLPNDRFFAVRPEGSVSTLKIQRTERGDSAVYLCASSSEGVRGSYEQYFGPGTRLTVT.

V gene TRBV5-1 combines with J gene TRBJ1-4, with 8 bases aligning to TRBD1. In germline, CDR1 is SGHRS, CDR2 YFSETQ. After removal of 7 bases from V and 8 bases from J, the junction contained 16 bases not matched to a gene. CDR3 length: 16 amino acids. The CDR3 reads CASGQGGQVGREKLFF. CDR3 nucleotides: TGCGCCAGCGGACAGGGAGGTCAGGTGGGCCGGGAAAAACTGTTTTTT.

The chain links TRBV19 to TRBJ2-3, with D perhaps matching TRBD2 (7 bases). CDR1 and CDR2 from the germline V gene are LNHDA and SQIVND (reference sequence). The CDR3 consists of 15 residues. The V end lost 7 bases, the J end lost 0 bases, and 14 bases lay between the germline ends. The CDR3, as DNA: TGTGCCAGTAAGTGGCGGGGGCCTAGCACAGATACGCAGTATTTT. Translation gives CASKWRGPSTDTQYF. Combining the CDR3 with reference TRBV19 and TRBJ2-3 gives the whole variable domain DGGITQSPKYLFRKEGQNVTLSCEQNLNHDAMYWYRQDPGQGLRLIYYSQIVNDFQKGDIAEGYSVSREKKESFPLTVTSAQKNPTAFYLCASKWRGPSTDTQYFGPGTRLTVL.